Sequencing of this TCR beta chain was carried out in a study of Graves' ophthalmopathy and Graves' hyperthyroidism. RNA transcripts served as template for amplifying TCR beta CDR3 sequences. HTBI primers were used in a first-round RT-PCR, which preceded a second-round multiplex PCR. TCRdb passed the multiplex PCR reads through MiXCR, listing each CDR3 protein once. In the table there are 350,000 to 450,000 distinct CDR3 sequences, approximately 20% of which are singletons. Germline CDR1 is MDHEN and CDR2 is SYDVKM. The CDR3 runs to 16 residues. The V gene lost 5 bases and the J gene lost 0 bases, with 16 bases spanning the gap.

The TCR comes from a woman between 18 and 30 years old with Graves' ophthalmopathy. Sequenced material: peripheral blood. This sequence joins TRBV28 and TRBJ1-2; no clear D. The CDR3 is CASSPTTRPANYGYTF. CDR3 nucleotides: TGTGCCAGCAGTCCTACGACCCGCCCAGCTAACTATGGCTACACCTTC.